A single sample gave rise to the 32 T cell receptor beta chains below, sequenced in a study of naive and memory T cell subsets. Four PCR rounds used nested alpha and beta constant region primers plus the SP2 primer. Each CDR3 protein gets one entry after TCRdb re-called the 5' RACE reads with MiXCR. The sample yields about 48,000 distinct CDR3 sequences, around 4.7% seen once. An oligonucleotide containing a UMI was ligated to the 3' end of TCR cDNA. These receptor sequences come from a female donor in good health.

This clonotype was observed many times. The V gene is TRBV28, the J gene TRBJ2-7; D not resolved. V dropped 8 bases and J dropped 6 bases, with 26 bases sitting between them. The CDR3 is 16 residues long. Germline V gene data show CDR1 as MDHEN and CDR2 as SYDVKM. CDR3 loop: CASPPQRDQVGGEQYF. CDR3 DNA sequence: TGTGCCAGCCCCCCGCAGCGAGACCAAGTAGGCGGCGAGCAGTACTTC. The whole variable domain, remainder taken from reference TRBV28 and TRBJ2-7, is DVKVTQSSRYLVKRTGEKVFLECVQDMDHENMFWYRQDPGLGLRLIYFSYDVKMKEKGDIPEGYSVSREKKERFSLILESASTNQTSMYLCASPPQRDQVGGEQYFGPGTRLTVT.

The chain employs TRBV19 and TRBJ2-5, with no clear D. Per germline, CDR1 LNHDA and CDR2 SQIVND (reference sequence). This CDR3 is built from 13 residues. The V and J ends lost 4 bases and 1 base respectively, with 7 bases between them. CDR3 loop: CASSNWVQETQYF. The CDR3 DNA is TGTGCCAGTAGTAACTGGGTCCAAGAGACCCAGTACTTC.

The sample holds many counts of this clonotype. The rearrangement joins TRBV12-3 or TRBV12-4 to TRBJ2-1; 8 nucleotides align to TRBD2. V dropped 6 bases and J dropped 5; count of bases not matched to a gene: 3. The CDR3 has 13 residues. CDR3 residues: CASSGTSNNEQFF. The DNA for the CDR3 is TGTGCCAGCAGCGGGACTAGTAACAATGAGCAGTTCTTC.

CDR3 DNA: TGCAGCACGGATCGGGAGACCCAGTACTTC. It specifies CSTDRETQYF. The rearrangement joins TRBV29-1 to TRBJ2-5; D not certain. Germline lookup yields CDR1 SQVTM and CDR2 ANQGSEA. V was pared by 8 bases and J by 5 bases, with 9 bases between. This CDR3 contains 10 residues. Based on the CDR3 plus reference TRBV29-1 and TRBJ2-5, the full variable domain is SAVISQKPSRDICQRGTSLTIQCQVDSQVTMMFWYRQQPGQSLTLIATANQGSEATYESGFVIDKFPISRPNLTFSTLTVSNMSPEDSSIYLCSTDRETQYFGPGTRLLVL.

This clonotype came up many times. V gene TRBV30 combines with J gene TRBJ1-1; no firm D call. V was shortened by 4 bases and J by 6 bases, with 6 bases between the two germline ends. This CDR3 contains 10 residues. The germline V gene encodes CDR1 GTSNPN and CDR2 SVGIG (reference sequence). The CDR3 DNA reads TGTGCCTGGACCCAAGCTGAAGCTTTCTTT. Its translation is CAWTQAEAFF.

The rearrangement links TRBV3-1 to TRBJ1-1; possible D gene TRBD1, 6 bases. V shed 4 bases and J shed 7 bases, with 16 bases lying between them. The germline V gene encodes CDR1 LGHDT and CDR2 YNNKEL (reference sequence). The CDR3 is 14 residues long. CDR3 region: CASSRRGRDVEAFF. DNA of the CDR3: TGTGCCAGCAGCCGCAGGGGCAGGGATGTTGAAGCTTTCTTT.

At least ten counts were recorded for this clonotype. The V and J genes are TRBV14 and TRBJ2-5; D call uncertain. V lost 1 base and J 1 base, leaving 13 bases between the germline ends. CDR1 SGHDN and CDR2 FVKESK come from the germline V gene. CDR3 length equals 16 residues. For the CDR3, the DNA is TGTGCCAGCAGCCAAGTATTTGGGATCCGCCAAGAGACCCAGTACTTC. Encoded protein: CASSQVFGIRQETQYF.

The chain recombines TRBV19 with TRBJ1-2; TRBD1 aligns across 7 bases. CDR1 and CDR2 (germline): LNHDA, SQIVND (reference sequence). The CDR3 totals 13 residues. Germline trimming cut 4 bases from V and 4 bases from J; bases unmatched to any gene: 3. The CDR3 DNA reads TGTGCCAGTAGTACGGACAGGAGCTATGGCTACACCTTC. Its protein product is CASSTDRSYGYTF.

This clonotype showed up many times. The gene calls are TRBV15 and TRBJ2-1, with 7 bases lining up with TRBD2. CDR1 is LNHNV, CDR2 YYDKDF, per germline (reference sequence). CDR3 length: 15 residues. V was pared by 0 bases and J by 9 bases, with 8 bases of the junction left unmatched. CDR3 DNA: TGTGCCACCAGCAGAGAATGGACTAGTGATGGTGAGCAGTTCTTC. Its protein product is CATSREWTSDGEQFF.

At least ten counts were recorded for this clonotype. V usage is TRBV19 and J usage is TRBJ2-1; no clear D gene. The V gene's germline CDR1 is LNHDA and CDR2 SQIVND (reference sequence). V was cut by 4 bases and J by 1 base, with 14 bases left in between. This CDR3 is built from 16 residues. The CDR3 DNA follows: TGTGCCAGTAGTACAACGGCACTTTCTTCCTACAATGAGCAGTTCTTC. Protein product: CASSTTALSSYNEQFF. Based on the CDR3 plus reference TRBV19 and TRBJ2-1, the full variable domain is DGGITQSPKYLFRKEGQNVTLSCEQNLNHDAMYWYRQDPGQGLRLIYYSQIVNDFQKGDIAEGYSVSREKKESFPLTVTSAQKNPTAFYLCASSTTALSSYNEQFFGPGTRLTVL.

V usage is TRBV12-3 or TRBV12-4 and J usage is TRBJ2-4, with a tentative D call TRBD1 (6 bases). This CDR3 contains 15 residues. V was clipped by 2 bases and J by 1 base, with 9 bases between them. The CDR3 loop is CASSLYQGAKNIQYF. The CDR3 DNA reads as TGTGCCAGCAGTTTATATCAGGGGGCCAAAAACATTCAGTACTTC.

This clonotype was counted at least ten times. The V and J genes are TRBV11-2 and TRBJ2-5; D gene uncertain. Germline V CDR1 and CDR2: SGHAT, FQNNGV. This CDR3 is built from 12 residues. Trimming stripped 2 bases from V and 5 bases from J, with 6 bases between. CDR3 in amino acids: CASSLLGETQYF. Written as DNA, the CDR3 is TGTGCCAGCAGCTTATTAGGGGAGACCCAGTACTTC.

This clonotype was recorded at least ten times. V and J are TRBV6-4 and TRBJ2-3; D gene ambiguous. Germline V gene data show CDR1 as MRHNA and CDR2 as SNTAGT. V was shortened by 3 bases and J by 2 bases, with 9 bases between the two germline ends. The CDR3 extends over 14 amino acids. This chain's CDR3 is CASSDGQFTDTQYF. The CDR3 DNA reads as TGTGCCAGCAGTGATGGGCAGTTCACAGATACGCAGTATTTT.

This clonotype has ten or more counts. The chain carries TRBV6-2 or TRBV6-3 and TRBJ1-5; unclear D gene. Germline V gene sequence: CDR1 MNHEY, CDR2 SVGEGT. The CDR3 is 17 amino acids. Trimming cost V 2 bases and J 2 bases, with 16 bases left between them. The CDR3 sequence: CASSYDPLGRCNQPQHF. The CDR3 DNA is TGTGCCAGCAGTTACGACCCTTTGGGCAGGTGCAATCAGCCCCAGCATTTT.

This clonotype was observed at least ten times. The rearrangement uses TRBV15 and TRBJ2-7; D is ambiguous. With 2 bases removed from V and 0 bases from J, the gap between germline ends came to 11 bases. This CDR3 spans 15 amino acids. The germline V gene has CDR1 LNHNV and CDR2 YYDKDF (reference sequence). CDR3 nucleotides: TGTGCCACCAGCAGATTGACCACGCACTCCTACGAGCAGTACTTC. This sequence encodes CATSRLTTHSYEQYF.

At least ten counts were recorded for this clonotype. V usage is TRBV28 and J usage is TRBJ2-3; 9 bases agree with TRBD2. J gave up 2 bases and V 5 bases, and 2 bases lay outside the gene matches. The CDR3 has 14 residues. Germline-derived CDR1 and CDR2 are MDHEN and SYDVKM. CDR3 protein: CASSRTSVTDTQYF. CDR3 DNA: TGTGCCAGCAGTCGGACTAGCGTCACAGATACGCAGTATTTT.

This clonotype occurred many times. This chain uses TRBV29-1 with TRBJ1-5; maybe TRBD1 (5 bases). CDR1 is SQVTM, CDR2 ANQGSEA, per germline. CDR3 length equals 12 residues. Trimming left V 4 bases short and J 3 bases short, with 7 bases between. CDR3 nucleotide sequence: TGCAGCGTTGGGGGCTTCAATCAGCCCCAGCATTTT. Translated: CSVGGFNQPQHF.

This clonotype has a count of ten or more. The chain joins TRBV10-3 to TRBJ2-7, with D possibly matching TRBD1 (6 bases). The germline V and J ends were trimmed by 10 bases and 5 bases, with 18 bases remaining between them. The CDR3 has 13 amino acids. From germline, CDR1 is ENHRY and CDR2 SYGVKD. CDR3: CATTSGESNEQYF. The CDR3 nucleotides read TGTGCCACCACCTCAGGGGAGTCCAACGAGCAGTACTTC.

Ten or more counts support this clonotype. The J gene is TRBJ1-1, the V gene TRBV7-9; 7 bases line up with TRBD1. Germline V gene lookup returns CDR1 SEHNR and CDR2 FQNEAQ (reference sequence). CDR3 length: 15 residues. Germline trimming cut 1 base from V and 2 bases from J; bases unmatched to any gene: 4. In DNA form, the CDR3 reads TGTGCCAGCAGCTTAGGTGACAGGGTAAACACTGAAGCTTTCTTT. Translated, it gives CASSLGDRVNTEAFF.

In its sample, this clonotype was seen a few times. The chain joins TRBV12-3 or TRBV12-4 to TRBJ1-1; D is ambiguous. Trimming removed 5 bases from V and 0 bases from J, with 4 bases in between. The CDR3 runs to 12 residues. CDR3 coding DNA: TGTGCCAGCAGTCGGTTGAACACTGAAGCTTTCTTT. Translating it yields CASSRLNTEAFF.

This clonotype was recorded many times. The rearrangement joins TRBV18 to TRBJ2-3, with 7 bases matching TRBD1. The junction had 7 bases not matched to a gene; V was cut back by 2 bases and J by 2 bases. The CDR3 extends over 16 amino acids. Germline CDR1 KGHSH, CDR2 LQKENI. The CDR3 loop reads CASSPGKTGLTDTQYF. In DNA form, the CDR3 reads TGTGCCAGCTCACCAGGGAAGACAGGGCTCACAGATACGCAGTATTTT.

This clonotype was observed at least ten times. This chain connects TRBV7-8 to TRBJ2-3; TRBD2 agrees at 11 bases. The CDR3 has 18 residues. From germline, CDR1 is SGHVS and CDR2 FQNEAQ. After removal of 5 bases from V and 3 bases from J, the junction contained 13 bases not matched to a gene. The CDR3 region is CASSRASGRRSGTDTQYF. As DNA, the CDR3 is TGTGCCAGCAGCCGAGCTAGCGGGAGGAGGTCGGGAACAGATACGCAGTATTTT.

This clonotype was found many times. The V gene is TRBV28, the J gene TRBJ2-3; D remains unclear. Germline V gene lookup returns CDR1 MDHEN and CDR2 SYDVKM. This CDR3 has 13 residues. V shed 8 bases and J shed 6 bases, with 15 bases lying between them. The CDR3 region is CASRAQAWDTQYF. The CDR3 nucleotides read TGTGCCAGCCGCGCGCAGGCCTGGGATACGCAGTATTTT. The full variable domain, its missing parts supplied by reference TRBV28 and TRBJ2-3, is DVKVTQSSRYLVKRTGEKVFLECVQDMDHENMFWYRQDPGLGLRLIYFSYDVKMKEKGDIPEGYSVSREKKERFSLILESASTNQTSMYLCASRAQAWDTQYFGPGTRLTVL.

This clonotype was seen ten or more times. The CDR3: CASSLAPNTGELFF. The CDR3 coding sequence is TGTGCCAGCAGCTTAGCCCCTAACACCGGGGAGCTGTTTTTT. The V gene is TRBV7-2, the J gene TRBJ2-2; D unclear. This CDR3 comprises 14 residues. V was cut by 0 bases and J by 2 bases, with 4 bases left in between. Per the germline V gene, CDR1 is SGHTA and CDR2 is FQGNSA. The entire variable domain, with the rest obtained from reference TRBV7-2 and TRBJ2-2, is as follows: GAGVSQSPSNKVTEKGKDVELRCDPISGHTALYWYRQSLGQGLEFLIYFQGNSAPDKSGLPSDRFSAERTGGSVSTLTIQRTQQEDSAVYLCASSLAPNTGELFFGEGSRLTVL.

This clonotype occurred many times. The gene calls are TRBV4-2 and TRBJ2-7; 7 nucleotides align to TRBD2. The germline CDR1 and CDR2 sequences are LGHNA and YNFKEQ. With 1 base clipped from V and 6 bases from J, the junction kept 9 bases outside the gene matches. This CDR3 region has 15 residues. CDR3 DNA sequence: TGTGCCAGCAGCCAAGGAGCGGGATGTGGGGGCGAGCAGTACTTC. Protein: CASSQGAGCGGEQYF.

In its sample, this clonotype was seen many times. The rearrangement uses TRBV12-3 or TRBV12-4 and TRBJ2-1; tentatively, D is TRBD1 (6 bases). The CDR3 is made up of 16 amino acids. The V end was cut by 6 bases, the J end by 0 bases, with 15 bases between. In nucleotides, the CDR3 is TGTGCCAGCAGAACTTCAGGGGCTAGCTCCTACAATGAGCAGTTCTTC. It encodes CASRTSGASSYNEQFF.

This clonotype was detected ten times or more. The chain joins TRBV7-9 to TRBJ2-3, with D possibly TRBD2 on 7 matching bases. V dropped 8 bases and J dropped 11 bases, with 23 bases sitting between them. The CDR3 sequence is 14 residues long. Germline V gene sequence: CDR1 SEHNR, CDR2 FQNEAQ (reference sequence). CDR3 bases: TGTGCCAGCCTACAGGGAGGGGATGTAGGGGTGCAGTATTTT. The encoded protein is CASLQGGDVGVQYF.

This clonotype was counted at least ten times. The chain couples TRBV29-1 to TRBJ1-2, with TRBD1 matching 7 bases. The length of the CDR3 is 13 residues. CDR1 and CDR2 (germline): SQVTM, ANQGSEA. Losses at the gene ends were 6 bases for V and 4 bases for J; bases not matched to a gene: 8. CDR3 DNA: TGCAGCGTGCCCAACCGGGACAGCTATGGCTACACCTTC. It is translated as CSVPNRDSYGYTF. The whole variable domain, filled in from reference TRBV29-1 and TRBJ1-2, reads SAVISQKPSRDICQRGTSLTIQCQVDSQVTMMFWYRQQPGQSLTLIATANQGSEATYESGFVIDKFPISRPNLTFSTLTVSNMSPEDSSIYLCSVPNRDSYGYTFGSGTRLTVV.

This clonotype showed up many times. The chain combines TRBV6-2 or TRBV6-3 with TRBJ2-4; D uncertain. The CDR3 is 17 amino acids. V was pared by 5 bases and J by 0 bases, with 17 bases between. The V gene's germline CDR1 is MNHEY and CDR2 SVGEGT. CDR3 in DNA: TGTGCCAGCAGTCTGTGGGAAGGCCCTGAAGCCAAAAACATTCAGTACTTC. It yields the protein CASSLWEGPEAKNIQYF.

This clonotype was recorded at least ten times. This chain joins TRBV28 and TRBJ1-1; D is unresolved. Germline loops: CDR1 MDHEN, CDR2 SYDVKM. The V end was cut by 2 bases, the J end by 5 bases, with 9 bases between. The CDR3 consists of 13 residues. CDR3 bases: TGTGCCAGCAGTTTAAGTTGGATTACTGAAGCTTTCTTT. It translates to CASSLSWITEAFF.

The sample holds many counts of this clonotype. V usage is TRBV28 and J usage is TRBJ2-7; no definite D call. This CDR3 contains 11 residues. The germline V and J ends were trimmed by 2 bases and 5 bases, with 4 bases remaining between them. Germline CDR1 and CDR2: MDHEN and SYDVKM. For the CDR3, the DNA is TGTGCCAGCAGTTTAGTCAACGAGCAGTACTTC. It translates to CASSLVNEQYF.

This clonotype appeared many times. V usage is TRBV12-3 or TRBV12-4 and J usage is TRBJ2-5; 7 bases align to TRBD1. The CDR3 has 13 amino acids. After removal of 6 bases from V and 1 base from J, the junction contained 2 bases not matched to a gene. The CDR3 here is CASSRDSQETQYF. The CDR3 region has the DNA TGTGCCAGCAGCCGGGACAGCCAAGAGACCCAGTACTTC.